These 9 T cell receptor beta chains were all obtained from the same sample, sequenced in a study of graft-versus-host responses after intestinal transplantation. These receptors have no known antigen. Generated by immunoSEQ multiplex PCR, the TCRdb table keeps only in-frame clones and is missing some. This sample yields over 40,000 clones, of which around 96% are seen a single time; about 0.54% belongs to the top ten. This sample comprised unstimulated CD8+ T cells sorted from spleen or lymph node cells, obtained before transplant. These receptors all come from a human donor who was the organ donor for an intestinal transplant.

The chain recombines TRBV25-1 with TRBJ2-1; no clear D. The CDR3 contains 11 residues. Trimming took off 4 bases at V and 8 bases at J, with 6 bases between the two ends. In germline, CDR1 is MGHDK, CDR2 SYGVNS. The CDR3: CASSVSDEQFF. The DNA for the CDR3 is TGTGCCAGCAGTGTTTCGGATGAGCAGTTCTTC.

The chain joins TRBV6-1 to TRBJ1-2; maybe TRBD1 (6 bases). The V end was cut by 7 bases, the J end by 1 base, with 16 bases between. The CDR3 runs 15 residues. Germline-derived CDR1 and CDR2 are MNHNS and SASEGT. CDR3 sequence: CASIFWDTLNYGYTF. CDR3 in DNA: TGTGCCAGCATATTCTGGGACACCCTTAACTATGGCTACACCTTC.

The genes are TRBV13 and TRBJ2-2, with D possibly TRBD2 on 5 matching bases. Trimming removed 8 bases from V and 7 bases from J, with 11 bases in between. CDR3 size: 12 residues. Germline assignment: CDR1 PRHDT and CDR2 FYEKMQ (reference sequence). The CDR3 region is CASRLGSGELFF. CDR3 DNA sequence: TGTGCCAGCCGGTTGGGGAGCGGGGAGCTGTTTTTT.

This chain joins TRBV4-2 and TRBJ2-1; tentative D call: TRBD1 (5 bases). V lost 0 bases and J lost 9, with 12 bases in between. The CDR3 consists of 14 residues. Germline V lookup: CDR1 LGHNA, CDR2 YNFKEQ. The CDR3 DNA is TGTGCCAGCAGCCAAGAAGGGGTGATGGGTGAGCAGTTCTTC. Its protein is CASSQEGVMGEQFF.

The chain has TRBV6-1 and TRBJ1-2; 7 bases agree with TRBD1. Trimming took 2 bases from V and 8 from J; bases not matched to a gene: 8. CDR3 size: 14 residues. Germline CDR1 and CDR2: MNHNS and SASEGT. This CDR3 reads CASSERDSSVGYTF. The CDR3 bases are TGTGCCAGCAGTGAACGGGACAGCTCGGTCGGCTACACCTTC.

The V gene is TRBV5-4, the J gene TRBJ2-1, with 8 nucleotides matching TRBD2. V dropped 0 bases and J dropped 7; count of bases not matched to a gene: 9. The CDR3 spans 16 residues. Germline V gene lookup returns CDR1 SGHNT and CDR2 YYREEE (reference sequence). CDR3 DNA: TGTGCCAGCAGCTTGGAAGCTAGCGGGCCCTGTAATGAGCAGTTCTTC. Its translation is CASSLEASGPCNEQFF.

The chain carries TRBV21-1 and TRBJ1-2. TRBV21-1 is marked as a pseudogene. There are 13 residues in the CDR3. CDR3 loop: CASSKSAAGSYTF. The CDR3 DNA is TGTGCCAGCAGCAAATCGGCGGCTGGGAGCTACACCTTC.

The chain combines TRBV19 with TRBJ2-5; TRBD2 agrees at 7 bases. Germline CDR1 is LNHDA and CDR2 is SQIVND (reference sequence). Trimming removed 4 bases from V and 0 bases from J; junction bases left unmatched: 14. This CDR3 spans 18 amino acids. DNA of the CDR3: TGTGCCAGTAGTACACTCACTGGGGAGCGGGATTACCAAGAGACCCAGTACTTC. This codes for CASSTLTGERDYQETQYF.

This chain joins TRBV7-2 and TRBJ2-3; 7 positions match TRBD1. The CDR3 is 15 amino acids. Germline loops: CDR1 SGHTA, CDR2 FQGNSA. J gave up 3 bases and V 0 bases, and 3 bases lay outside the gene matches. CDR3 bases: TGTGCCAGCAGCTTAGCAGGGACAGTTACAGATACGCAGTATTTT. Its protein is CASSLAGTVTDTQYF.